A single TCR beta chain is shown here with its context. What it recognizes is unknown. This entry is derived from a study of T cell repertoires in ileal Crohn's disease. Whole-study results and caveats: Compared with CD4 T cells, sorted CD8 cells carried more expanded clones. Every patient over 26.8% clonality showed endoscopic recurrence.

The V segment lost 0 bases and the J segment 8 bases; nucleotides outside the gene matches: 5. The CDR3 is 15 amino acids. Germline loops: CDR1 SGHNT, CDR2 YENEEA. Some clones are missing from TCRdb's copy, which holds only in-frame ones; the method was immunoSEQ multiplex PCR. The repertoire includes 4,000 to 5,000 clones, 60% to 80% of them detected once, and 5.5% to 8% sits in the top ten. The sample comprised ileal tissue. The chain has TRBV11-3 and TRBJ2-1, with 9 bases identical to TRBD2. The sequence was collected from an adult with Crohn's disease. CDR3 sequence (DNA): TGTGCCAGCAGCTTAGAGGGGACTAGCATCGATGAGCAGTTCTTC. Protein product: CASSLEGTSIDEQFF. Based on the CDR3 plus reference TRBV11-3 and TRBJ2-1, the full variable domain is EAGVVQSPRYKIIEKKQPVAFWCNPISGHNTLYWYLQNLGQGPELLIRYENEEAVDDSQLPKDRFSAERLKGVDSTLKIQPAELGDSAVYLCASSLEGTSIDEQFFGPGTRLTVL.